The source of this TCR beta chain is a study of T cell responses to AZD1222 COVID-19 vaccine. Study conclusions and caveats: Females made up more of the donors, who were largely white British, and clonal diversity may have come out too low. Among spike-specific TCRs, nearly half reportedly target unmutated variant regions. Baseline seropositivity characterized only six AZD1222 recipients.

The repertoire was sequenced with immunoSEQ multiplex PCR; TCRdb's copy has only in-frame clones and lacks some. The sample lists nearly 95,000 clones, 85% to 90% occurring once. Regarding this clone: Its specificity is not known.

The CDR3 extends over 10 amino acids. Germline values: CDR1 DFQATT, CDR2 SNEGSKA (reference sequence). Trimming pared 6 bases from V and 2 bases from J, leaving 4 bases between. The receptor's source is an adult who received the AZD1222 COVID-19 vaccine. The sequencing used peripheral blood, collected 28 days after the second AZD1222 dose. The J gene is TRBJ1-2, the V gene TRBV20-1; D not certain. The CDR3 sequence is CSAPNYGYTF. DNA of the CDR3: TGCAGTGCCCCGAACTATGGCTACACCTTC.